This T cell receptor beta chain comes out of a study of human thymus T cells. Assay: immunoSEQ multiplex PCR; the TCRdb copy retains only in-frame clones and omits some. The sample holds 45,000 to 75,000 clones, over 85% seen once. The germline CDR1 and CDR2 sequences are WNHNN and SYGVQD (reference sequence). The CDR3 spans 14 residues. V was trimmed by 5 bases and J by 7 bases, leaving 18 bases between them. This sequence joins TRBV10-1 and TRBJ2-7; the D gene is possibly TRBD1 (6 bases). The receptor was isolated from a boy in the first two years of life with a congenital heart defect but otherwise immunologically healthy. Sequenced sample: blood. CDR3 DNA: TGCGCCAGCAGTCCCATTGCAGGGGAAACGGAGCAGTACTTC. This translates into CASSPIAGETEQYF.